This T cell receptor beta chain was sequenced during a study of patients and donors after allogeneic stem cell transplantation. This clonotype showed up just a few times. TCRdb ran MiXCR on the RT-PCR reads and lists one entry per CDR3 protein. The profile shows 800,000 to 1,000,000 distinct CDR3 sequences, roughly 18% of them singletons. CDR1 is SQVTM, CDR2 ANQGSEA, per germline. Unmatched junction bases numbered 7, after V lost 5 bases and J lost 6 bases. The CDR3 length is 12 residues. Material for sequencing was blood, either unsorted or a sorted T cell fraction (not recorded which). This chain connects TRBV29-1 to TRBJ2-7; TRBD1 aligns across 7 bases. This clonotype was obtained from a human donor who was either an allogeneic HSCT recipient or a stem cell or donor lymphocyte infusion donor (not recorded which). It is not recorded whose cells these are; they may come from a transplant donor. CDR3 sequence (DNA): TGCAGCGTTTGGGGACAGAATACCGAGCAGTACTTC. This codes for CSVWGQNTEQYF.